This passage covers 14 T cell receptor beta chains from one sample sequenced in a study of TIL therapy for anti-PD-1-resistant metastatic lung cancer. The immunoSEQ assay was v3. Profiled with immunoSEQ multiplex PCR; TCRdb holds only in-frame clones, not every one. In the table there are 55,000 to 65,000 clones, around 79% of which are singletons. Time point given: pre-treatment sample, taken before nivolumab and TIL therapy. The sample was blood, taken at baseline. The receptors were gathered from a person aged 25 to 85 with non-small cell lung cancer.

V is TRBV28 and J is TRBJ2-2; perhaps TRBD2 as D (6 bases). The CDR3 consists of 16 residues. V lost 4 bases, J lost 5 bases, and 17 bases lay in between. Germline assignment: CDR1 MDHEN and CDR2 SYDVKM. The CDR3 spells CASSSTRDSLTGELFF. The CDR3, as DNA: TGTGCCAGCAGTTCAACCCGGGACTCCCTAACCGGGGAGCTGTTTTTT.

This chain links TRBV29-1 with TRBJ2-2, with 7 bases fitting TRBD2. The CDR3 spans 14 residues. V gave up 5 bases and J gave up 4 bases; unmatched junction bases: 7. Germline loops: CDR1 SQVTM, CDR2 ANQGSEA. The CDR3 nucleotides read TGCAGCGTTAAGGCGGGAGTTTGCACCGGGGAGCTGTTTTTT. This sequence encodes CSVKAGVCTGELFF.

The chain uses TRBV19 and TRBJ2-7; D may be TRBD1 or TRBD2 (7 bases each). The CDR3 contains 14 residues. From germline, CDR1 is LNHDA and CDR2 SQIVND (reference sequence). Trimming removed 4 bases at V and 5 bases at J, with 15 bases between. CDR3 sequence reads: CASSTGGAVNEQYF. The CDR3 DNA is TGTGCCAGTAGTACAGGGGGGGCGGTCAACGAGCAGTACTTC. Using reference TRBV19 and TRBJ2-7 for the parts outside the CDR3, the full variable domain is DGGITQSPKYLFRKEGQNVTLSCEQNLNHDAMYWYRQDPGQGLRLIYYSQIVNDFQKGDIAEGYSVSREKKESFPLTVTSAQKNPTAFYLCASSTGGAVNEQYFGPGTRLTVT.

The chain combines TRBV5-1 with TRBJ1-4; no clear D gene. The V gene lost 3 bases and the J gene lost 6 bases, with 9 bases spanning the gap. This CDR3 region has 13 residues. The germline CDR1 and CDR2 sequences are SGHRS and YFSETQ. For the CDR3, the DNA is TGCGCCAGCAGCTCTAATCCGCATGAAAAACTGTTTTTT. Its translation: CASSSNPHEKLFF.

The rearrangement joins TRBV10-1 to TRBJ1-5; 11 nucleotides line up with TRBD1. With 8 bases clipped from V and 0 bases from J, the junction kept 21 bases outside the gene matches. Looked up from germline, CDR1 is WNHNN and CDR2 is SYGVQD (reference sequence). CDR3 size: 21 residues. Here the CDR3 reads CASHPPQPAGQGGGSNQPQHF. In DNA, the CDR3 is TGCGCCAGCCACCCACCCCAACCCGCGGGACAGGGGGGGGGTAGCAATCAGCCCCAGCATTTT.

V gene TRBV6-5 combines with J gene TRBJ1-1; 9 bases are shared with TRBD1. Germline V CDR1 and CDR2: MNHEY, SVGAGI. V shed 5 bases and J 5 bases; nucleotides not matched to a gene: 6. CDR3 size: 14 residues. This chain's CDR3 is CASSETGGKTEAFF. CDR3 coding DNA: TGTGCCAGCAGTGAGACAGGGGGGAAGACTGAAGCTTTCTTT.

The chain has TRBV19 and TRBJ2-1; 10 nucleotides line up with TRBD1. This CDR3 region has 13 residues. The V segment lost 6 bases and the J segment 9 bases; nucleotides outside the gene matches: 5. Germline CDR1 is LNHDA and CDR2 is SQIVND (reference sequence). The CDR3: CASRRQGAGEQFF. DNA for the CDR3: TGTGCCAGTAGAAGACAGGGGGCAGGTGAGCAGTTCTTC.

The chain employs TRBV30 and TRBJ1-2, with D possibly TRBD1 on 5 matching bases. Germline V gene sequence: CDR1 GTSNPN, CDR2 SVGIG (reference sequence). V was cut by 4 bases and J by 6 bases, with 12 bases left in between. The CDR3 is made up of 12 amino acids. The DNA of the CDR3 is TGTGCCTGGATAGGGGATGAAGATGGCTACACCTTC. This translates into CAWIGDEDGYTF.

The CDR3, as DNA: TGTGCCAGCAGCCAAACAGGGGGAGAGGGCTACACCTTC. This encodes CASSQTGGEGYTF. The chain is built from TRBV4-2 and TRBJ1-2; 8 bases are a match to TRBD1. V shed 2 bases, J shed 8 bases, and the junction held 4 bases outside the gene matches. The CDR3 has 13 amino acids. Looked up from germline, CDR1 is LGHNA and CDR2 is YNFKEQ.

The V gene is TRBV28, the J gene TRBJ1-1, with 7 bases matching TRBD1. The CDR3 contains 14 residues. Trimming cost V 7 bases and J 3 bases; bases outside gene matches: 8. CDR1 is MDHEN and CDR2 is SYDVKM in the germline V gene. The CDR3, as DNA: TGTGCCAGCATTGCGACAGGGAGGTACACTGAAGCTTTCTTT. It specifies CASIATGRYTEAFF.

The rearrangement joins TRBV10-3 to TRBJ2-6; no definite D call. The CDR3 is 17 residues long. V gave up 2 bases and J gave up 2 bases, with 13 bases separating them. CDR1 is ENHRY and CDR2 is SYGVKD in the germline V gene. The CDR3 loop is CAISEGLGGAGANVLTF. The CDR3 bases are TGTGCCATCAGTGAGGGGCTAGGTGGTGCTGGGGCCAACGTCCTGACTTTC.

The V gene is TRBV6-5, the J gene TRBJ2-2; a weak D match, TRBD1 (6 bases). Trimming took off 11 bases at V and 3 bases at J, with 13 bases between the two ends. The CDR3 covers 13 residues. Germline-derived CDR1 and CDR2 are MNHEY and SVGAGI. CDR3 bases: TGTGCCGCCTCGAACAGGGACACCGGGGAGCTGTTTTTT. Translation: CAASNRDTGELFF.

The V gene is TRBV29-1, the J gene TRBJ2-7, with 7 bases that match TRBD2. Germline CDR1 and CDR2: SQVTM and ANQGSEA. This CDR3 has 13 residues. V was clipped by 3 bases and J by 5 bases; unmatched bases: 7. The CDR3 loop reads CSVDGRSGDEQYF. The CDR3, as DNA: TGCAGCGTTGATGGCCGAAGCGGGGACGAGCAGTACTTC.

This clone occurred once. The chain recombines TRBV6-5 with TRBJ1-5; D not resolved. This CDR3 contains 14 residues. Per the germline V gene, CDR1 is MNHEY and CDR2 is SVGAGI. The ends were cut back, 2 bases at V and 5 bases at J, with 10 bases in the middle. The CDR3 nucleotides are TGTGCCAGCAGTTACGGAGGCAGCCATCAGCCCCAGCATTTT. Its protein is CASSYGGSHQPQHF.